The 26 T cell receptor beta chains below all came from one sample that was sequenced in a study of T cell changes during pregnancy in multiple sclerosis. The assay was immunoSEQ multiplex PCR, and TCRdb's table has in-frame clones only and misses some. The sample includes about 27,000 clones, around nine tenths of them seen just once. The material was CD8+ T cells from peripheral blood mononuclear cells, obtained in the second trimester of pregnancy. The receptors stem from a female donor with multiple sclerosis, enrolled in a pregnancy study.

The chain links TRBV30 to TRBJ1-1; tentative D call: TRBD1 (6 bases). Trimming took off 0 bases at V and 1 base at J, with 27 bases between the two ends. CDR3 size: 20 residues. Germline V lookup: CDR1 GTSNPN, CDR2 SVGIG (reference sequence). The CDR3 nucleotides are TGTGCCTGGAGTGTACCCAACCTGGACGGCGGGGGGCGTGAGAACACTGAAGCTTTCTTT. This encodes CAWSVPNLDGGGRENTEAFF.

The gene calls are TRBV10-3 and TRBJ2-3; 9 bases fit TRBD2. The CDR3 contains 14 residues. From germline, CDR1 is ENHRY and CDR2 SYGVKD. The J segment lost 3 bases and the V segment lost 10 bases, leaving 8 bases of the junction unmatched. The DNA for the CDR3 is TGTGCCACCGGCGAAGCGGGGGGAACAGATACGCAGTATTTT. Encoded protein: CATGEAGGTDTQYF.

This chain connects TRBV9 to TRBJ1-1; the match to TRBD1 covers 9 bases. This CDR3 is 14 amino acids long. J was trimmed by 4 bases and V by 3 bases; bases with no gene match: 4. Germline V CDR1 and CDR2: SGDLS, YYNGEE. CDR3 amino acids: CASSGSTGGTEAFF. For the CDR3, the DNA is TGTGCCAGCAGCGGCTCGACAGGGGGCACTGAAGCTTTCTTT.

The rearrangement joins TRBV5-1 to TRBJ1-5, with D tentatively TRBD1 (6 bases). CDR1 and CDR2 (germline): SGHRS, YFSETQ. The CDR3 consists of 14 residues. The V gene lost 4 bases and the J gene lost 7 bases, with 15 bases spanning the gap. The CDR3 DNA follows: TGCGCCAGCAGCCCCGGCCAGACAGGCCAGCCCCAGCATTTT. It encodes CASSPGQTGQPQHF.

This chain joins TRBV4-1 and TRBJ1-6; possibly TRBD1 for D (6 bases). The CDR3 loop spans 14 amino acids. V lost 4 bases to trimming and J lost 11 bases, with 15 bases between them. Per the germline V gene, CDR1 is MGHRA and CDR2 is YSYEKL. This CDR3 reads CASSPTTGGTPLHF. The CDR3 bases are TGCGCCAGCAGCCCAACGACAGGTGGAACACCCCTCCACTTT.

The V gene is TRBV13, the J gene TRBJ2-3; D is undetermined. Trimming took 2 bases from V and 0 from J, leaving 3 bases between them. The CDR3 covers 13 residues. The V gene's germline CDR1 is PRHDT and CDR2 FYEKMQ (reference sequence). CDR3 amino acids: CASSLISTDTQYF. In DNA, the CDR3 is TGTGCCAGCAGCTTAATAAGCACAGATACGCAGTATTTT.

CDR3 sequence (DNA): TGTGCCAGCAACACGGGGGGGAGTGGCTACACCTTC. This gives the protein CASNTGGSGYTF. V gene TRBV27 combines with J gene TRBJ1-2, with D possibly being TRBD1 (5 bases). In germline, CDR1 is MNHEY, CDR2 SMNVEV (reference sequence). The length of the CDR3 is 12 residues. Trimming removed 7 bases from V and 7 bases from J, with 13 bases in between.

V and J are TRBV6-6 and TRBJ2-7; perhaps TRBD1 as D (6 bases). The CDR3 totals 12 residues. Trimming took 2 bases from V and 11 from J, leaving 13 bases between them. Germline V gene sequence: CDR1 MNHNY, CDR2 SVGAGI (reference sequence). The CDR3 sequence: CASSYTRDTKYF. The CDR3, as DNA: TGTGCCAGCAGTTACACCCGGGACACAAAGTACTTC.

Here the CDR3 DNA reads TGCGCCAGCAGCCAAGTTAGAACAGCCCAGGAGACCCAGTACTTC. Its translation is CASSQVRTAQETQYF. V gene TRBV4-1 combines with J gene TRBJ2-5; D unclear. This CDR3 has 15 amino acids. Per the germline V gene, CDR1 is MGHRA and CDR2 is YSYEKL. Trimming left V 1 base short and J 5 bases short, with 14 bases between.

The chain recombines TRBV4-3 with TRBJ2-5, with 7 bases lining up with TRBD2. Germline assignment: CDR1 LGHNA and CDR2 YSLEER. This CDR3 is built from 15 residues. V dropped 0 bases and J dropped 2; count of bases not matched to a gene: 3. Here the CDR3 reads CASSQDPGLQETQYF. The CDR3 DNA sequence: TGCGCCAGCAGCCAAGATCCGGGACTACAAGAGACCCAGTACTTC.

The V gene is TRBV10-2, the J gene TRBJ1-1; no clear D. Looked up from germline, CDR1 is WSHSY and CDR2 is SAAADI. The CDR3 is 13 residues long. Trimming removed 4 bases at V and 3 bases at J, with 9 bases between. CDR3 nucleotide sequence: TGCGCCAGCAGTGGGCAGATTTACACTGAAGCTTTCTTT. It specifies CASSGQIYTEAFF.

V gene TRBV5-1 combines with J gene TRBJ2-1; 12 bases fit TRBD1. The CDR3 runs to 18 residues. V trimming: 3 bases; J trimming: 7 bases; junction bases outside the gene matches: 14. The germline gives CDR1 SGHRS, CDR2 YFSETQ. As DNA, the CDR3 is TGCGCCAGCAGCTGGAAGGCCGGGACAGGGGGCGCGGGGAATGAGCAGTTCTTC. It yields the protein CASSWKAGTGGAGNEQFF.

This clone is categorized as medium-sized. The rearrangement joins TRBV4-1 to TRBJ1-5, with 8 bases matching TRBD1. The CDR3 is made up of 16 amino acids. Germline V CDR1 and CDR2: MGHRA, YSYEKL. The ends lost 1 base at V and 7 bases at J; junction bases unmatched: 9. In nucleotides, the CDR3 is TGCGCCAGCAGCCAAGGTCCAGGACAGGGCCAGCAGCCCCAGCATTTT. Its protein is CASSQGPGQGQQPQHF.

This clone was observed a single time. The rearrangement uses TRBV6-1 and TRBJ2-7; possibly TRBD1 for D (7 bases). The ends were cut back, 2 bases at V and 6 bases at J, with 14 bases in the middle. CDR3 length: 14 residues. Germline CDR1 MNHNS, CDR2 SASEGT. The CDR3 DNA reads TGTGCCAGCAGTGAAAGCCCAGGGGGAGGCGAGCAGTACTTC. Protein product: CASSESPGGGEQYF.

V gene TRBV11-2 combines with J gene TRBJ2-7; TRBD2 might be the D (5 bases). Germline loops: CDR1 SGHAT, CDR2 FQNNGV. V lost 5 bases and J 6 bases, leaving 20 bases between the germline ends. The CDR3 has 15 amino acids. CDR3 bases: TGTGCCAGCAGCCCATGGCGGGCCAACAATGGCGAGCAGTACTTC. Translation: CASSPWRANNGEQYF.

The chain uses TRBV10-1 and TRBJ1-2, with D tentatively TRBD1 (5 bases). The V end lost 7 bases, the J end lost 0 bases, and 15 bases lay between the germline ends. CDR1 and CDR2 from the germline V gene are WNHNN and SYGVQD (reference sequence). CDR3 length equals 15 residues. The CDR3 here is CASTGGGNPNYGYTF. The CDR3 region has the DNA TGCGCCAGCACCGGGGGGGGGAACCCTAACTATGGCTACACCTTC.

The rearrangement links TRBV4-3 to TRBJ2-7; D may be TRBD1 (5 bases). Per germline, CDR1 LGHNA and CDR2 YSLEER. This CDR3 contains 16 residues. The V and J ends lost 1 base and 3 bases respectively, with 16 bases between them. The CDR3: CASSQAPDTRYYEQYF. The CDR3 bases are TGCGCCAGCAGCCAAGCACCGGACACGAGGTACTACGAGCAGTACTTC.

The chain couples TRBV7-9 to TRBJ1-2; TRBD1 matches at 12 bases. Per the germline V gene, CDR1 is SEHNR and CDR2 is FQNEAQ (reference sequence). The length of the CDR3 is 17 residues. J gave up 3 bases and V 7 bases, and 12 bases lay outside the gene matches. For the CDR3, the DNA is TGTGCCAGCACATTAACCGGGACAGGGGGCGAAGACTATGGCTACACCTTC. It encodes CASTLTGTGGEDYGYTF.

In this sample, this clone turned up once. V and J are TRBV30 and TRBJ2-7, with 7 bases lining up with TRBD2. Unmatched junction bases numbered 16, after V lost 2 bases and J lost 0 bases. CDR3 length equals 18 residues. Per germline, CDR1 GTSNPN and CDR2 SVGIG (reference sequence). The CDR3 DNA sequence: TGTGCCTGGAGTCCTCCACGGGACTATCGTGAGAGCTCCTACGAGCAGTACTTC. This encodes CAWSPPRDYRESSYEQYF.

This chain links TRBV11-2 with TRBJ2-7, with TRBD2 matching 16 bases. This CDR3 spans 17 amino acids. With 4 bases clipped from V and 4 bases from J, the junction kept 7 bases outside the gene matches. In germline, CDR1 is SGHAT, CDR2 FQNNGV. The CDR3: CASSSGTSGGAWYEQYF. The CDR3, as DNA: TGTGCCAGCAGCTCTGGGACTAGCGGGGGGGCTTGGTACGAGCAGTACTTC.

Here the CDR3 DNA reads TGTGCCAGCAGCCTAGCGGGGGGCCAGTTCTTC. This gives the protein CASSLAGGQFF. This chain uses TRBV11-2 with TRBJ2-1; 11 nucleotides agree with TRBD2. There are 11 residues in the CDR3. The germline CDR1 and CDR2 sequences are SGHAT and FQNNGV. The J segment lost 13 bases and the V segment lost 5 bases, leaving 1 base of the junction unmatched.

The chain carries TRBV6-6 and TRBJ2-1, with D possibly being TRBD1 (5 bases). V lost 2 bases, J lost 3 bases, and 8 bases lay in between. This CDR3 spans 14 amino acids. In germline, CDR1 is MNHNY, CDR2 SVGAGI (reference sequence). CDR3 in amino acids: CASSYGAGYNEQFF. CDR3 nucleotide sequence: TGTGCCAGCAGTTACGGGGCAGGCTACAATGAGCAGTTCTTC.

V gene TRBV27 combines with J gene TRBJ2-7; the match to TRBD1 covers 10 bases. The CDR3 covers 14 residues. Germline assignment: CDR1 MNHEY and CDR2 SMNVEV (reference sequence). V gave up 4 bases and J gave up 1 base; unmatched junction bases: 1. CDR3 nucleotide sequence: TGTGCCAGCAGTTGGACAGGGGGATCCTACGAGCAGTACTTC. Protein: CASSWTGGSYEQYF.

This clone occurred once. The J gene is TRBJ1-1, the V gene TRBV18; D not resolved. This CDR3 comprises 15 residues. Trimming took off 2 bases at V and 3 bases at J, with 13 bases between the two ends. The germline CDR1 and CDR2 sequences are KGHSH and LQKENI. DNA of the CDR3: TGTGCCAGCTCACCAAGGAGGGCTGAGGACACTGAAGCTTTCTTT. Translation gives CASSPRRAEDTEAFF. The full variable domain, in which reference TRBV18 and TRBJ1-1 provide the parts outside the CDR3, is NAGVMQNPRHLVRRRGQEARLRCSPMKGHSHVYWYRQLPEEGLKFMVYLQKENIIDESGMPKERFSAEFPKEGPSILRIQQVVRGDSAAYFCASSPRRAEDTEAFFGQGTRLTVV.

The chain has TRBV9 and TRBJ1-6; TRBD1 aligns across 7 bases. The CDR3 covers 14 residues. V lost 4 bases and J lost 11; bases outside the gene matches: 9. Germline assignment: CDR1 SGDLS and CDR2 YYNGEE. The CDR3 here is CASSFSGGRAPLHF. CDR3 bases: TGTGCCAGCAGCTTTTCAGGGGGTCGGGCACCCCTCCACTTT.

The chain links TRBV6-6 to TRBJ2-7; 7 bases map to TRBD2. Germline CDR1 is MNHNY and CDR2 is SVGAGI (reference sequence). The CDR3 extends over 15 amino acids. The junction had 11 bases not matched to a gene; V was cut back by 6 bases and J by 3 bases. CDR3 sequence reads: CASRGGIPAVYEQYF. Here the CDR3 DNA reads TGTGCCAGCAGGGGGGGGATACCCGCCGTCTACGAGCAGTACTTC.